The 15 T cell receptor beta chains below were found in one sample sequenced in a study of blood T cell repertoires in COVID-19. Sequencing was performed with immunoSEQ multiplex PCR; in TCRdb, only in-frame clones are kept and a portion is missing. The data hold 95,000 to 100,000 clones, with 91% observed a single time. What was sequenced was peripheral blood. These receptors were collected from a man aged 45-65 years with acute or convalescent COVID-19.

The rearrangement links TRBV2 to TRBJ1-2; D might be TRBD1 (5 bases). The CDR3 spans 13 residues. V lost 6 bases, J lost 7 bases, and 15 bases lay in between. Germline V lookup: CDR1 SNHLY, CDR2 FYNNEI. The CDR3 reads CASRSRGEAGYTF. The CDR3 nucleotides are TGTGCCAGCAGGAGTCGAGGGGAGGCTGGCTACACCTTC.

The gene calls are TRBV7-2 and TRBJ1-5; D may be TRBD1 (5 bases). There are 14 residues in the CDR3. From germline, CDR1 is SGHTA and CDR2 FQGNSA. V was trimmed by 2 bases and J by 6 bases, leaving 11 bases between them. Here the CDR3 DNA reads TGTGCCAGCAGCTTATCGGGGGGTGGTCAGCCCCAGCATTTT. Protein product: CASSLSGGGQPQHF.

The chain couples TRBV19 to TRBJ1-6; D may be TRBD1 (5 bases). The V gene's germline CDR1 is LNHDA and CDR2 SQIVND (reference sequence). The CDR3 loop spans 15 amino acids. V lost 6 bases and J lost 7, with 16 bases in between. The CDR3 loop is CASREGWGENSPLHF. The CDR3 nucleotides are TGTGCCAGTAGGGAGGGATGGGGGGAAAATTCACCCCTCCACTTT.

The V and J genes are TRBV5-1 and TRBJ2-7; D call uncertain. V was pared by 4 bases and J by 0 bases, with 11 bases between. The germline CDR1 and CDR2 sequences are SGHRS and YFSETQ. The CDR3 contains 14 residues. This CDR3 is CASSTSPNSYEQYF. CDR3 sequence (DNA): TGCGCCAGCAGCACCTCACCTAACTCCTACGAGCAGTACTTC.

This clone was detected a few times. The CDR3 is CASSRGTYEQYF. Here the CDR3 DNA reads TGTGCCAGCAGCCGAGGGACCTACGAGCAGTACTTC. The rearrangement links TRBV3-1 (or the pseudogene TRBV3-2) to TRBJ2-7, with D perhaps matching TRBD2 (5 bases). There are 12 residues in the CDR3. The V end lost 4 bases, the J end lost 2 bases, and 6 bases lay between the germline ends. Germline CDR1 and CDR2: LGHDT and YNNKEL (reference sequence).

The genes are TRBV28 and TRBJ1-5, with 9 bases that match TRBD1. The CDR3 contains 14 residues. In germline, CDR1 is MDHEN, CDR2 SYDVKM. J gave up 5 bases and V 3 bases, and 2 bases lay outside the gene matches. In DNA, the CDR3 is TGTGCCAGCAGTTTGGGGACAGGGTATCAGCCCCAGCATTTT. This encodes CASSLGTGYQPQHF.

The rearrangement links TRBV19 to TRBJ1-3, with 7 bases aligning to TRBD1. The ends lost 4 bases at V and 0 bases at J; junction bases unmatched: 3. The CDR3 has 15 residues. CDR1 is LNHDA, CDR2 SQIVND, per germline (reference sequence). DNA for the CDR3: TGTGCCAGTAGTACCCGGGACAGCTCTGGAAACACCATATATTTT. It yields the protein CASSTRDSSGNTIYF.

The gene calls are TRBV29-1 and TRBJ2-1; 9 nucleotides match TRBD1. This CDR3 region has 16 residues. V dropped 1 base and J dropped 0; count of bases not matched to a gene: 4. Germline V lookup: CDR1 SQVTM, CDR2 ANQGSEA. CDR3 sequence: CSVEGGTGISYNEQFF. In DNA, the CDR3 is TGCAGCGTTGAAGGGGGGACAGGGATCTCCTACAATGAGCAGTTCTTC.

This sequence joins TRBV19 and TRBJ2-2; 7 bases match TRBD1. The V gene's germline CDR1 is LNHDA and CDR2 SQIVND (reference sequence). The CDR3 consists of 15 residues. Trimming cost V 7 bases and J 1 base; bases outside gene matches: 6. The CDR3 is CASTGWTGNTGELFF. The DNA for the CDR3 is TGTGCCAGTACCGGATGGACAGGGAACACCGGGGAGCTGTTTTTT.

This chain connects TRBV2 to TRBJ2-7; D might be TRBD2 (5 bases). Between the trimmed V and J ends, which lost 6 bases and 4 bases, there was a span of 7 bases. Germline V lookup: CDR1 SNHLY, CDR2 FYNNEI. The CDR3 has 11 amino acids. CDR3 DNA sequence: TGTGCCAGCAGGGAGGTATACGAGCAGTACTTC. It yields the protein CASREVYEQYF. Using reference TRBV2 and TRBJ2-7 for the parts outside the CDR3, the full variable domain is EPEVTQTPSHQVTQMGQEVILRCVPISNHLYFYWYRQILGQKVEFLVSFYNNEISEKSEIFDDQFSVERPDGSNFTLKIRSTKLEDSAMYFCASREVYEQYFGPGTRLTVT.

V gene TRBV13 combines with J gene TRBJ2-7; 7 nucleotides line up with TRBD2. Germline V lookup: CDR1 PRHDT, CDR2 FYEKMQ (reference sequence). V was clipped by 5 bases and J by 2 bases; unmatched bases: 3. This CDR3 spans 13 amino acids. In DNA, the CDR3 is TGTGCCAGCAGCGTGCTAGCGGCCTACGAGCAGTACTTC. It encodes CASSVLAAYEQYF. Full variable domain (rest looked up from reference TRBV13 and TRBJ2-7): AAGVIQSPRHLIKEKRETATLKCYPIPRHDTVYWYQQGPGQDPQFLISFYEKMQSDKGSIPDRFSAQQFSDYHSELNMSSLELGDSALYFCASSVLAAYEQYFGPGTRLTVT.

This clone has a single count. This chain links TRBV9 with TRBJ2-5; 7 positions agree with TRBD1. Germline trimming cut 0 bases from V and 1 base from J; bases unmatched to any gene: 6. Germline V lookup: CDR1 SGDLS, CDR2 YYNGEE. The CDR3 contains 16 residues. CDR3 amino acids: CASSVASGTAQETQYF. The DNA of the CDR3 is TGTGCCAGCAGCGTAGCATCCGGGACAGCCCAAGAGACCCAGTACTTC.

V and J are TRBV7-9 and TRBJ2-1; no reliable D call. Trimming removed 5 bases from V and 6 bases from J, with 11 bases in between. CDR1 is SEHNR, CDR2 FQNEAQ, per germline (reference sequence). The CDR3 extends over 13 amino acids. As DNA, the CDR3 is TGTGCCAGCAGCCAGACCGGAGTCAATGAGCAGTTCTTC. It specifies CASSQTGVNEQFF.

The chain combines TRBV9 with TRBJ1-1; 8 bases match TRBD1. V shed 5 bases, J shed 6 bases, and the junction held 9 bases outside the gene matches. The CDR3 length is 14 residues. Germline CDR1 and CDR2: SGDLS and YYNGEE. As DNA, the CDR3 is TGTGCCAGCAGGAGAGGGACAGGCACCTCTGAAGCTTTCTTT. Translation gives CASRRGTGTSEAFF.

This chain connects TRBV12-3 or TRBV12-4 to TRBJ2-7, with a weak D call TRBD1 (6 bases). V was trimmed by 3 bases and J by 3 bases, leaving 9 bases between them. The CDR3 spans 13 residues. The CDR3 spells CASSLGANYEQYF. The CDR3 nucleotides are TGTGCCAGCAGTTTGGGGGCAAACTACGAGCAGTACTTC.